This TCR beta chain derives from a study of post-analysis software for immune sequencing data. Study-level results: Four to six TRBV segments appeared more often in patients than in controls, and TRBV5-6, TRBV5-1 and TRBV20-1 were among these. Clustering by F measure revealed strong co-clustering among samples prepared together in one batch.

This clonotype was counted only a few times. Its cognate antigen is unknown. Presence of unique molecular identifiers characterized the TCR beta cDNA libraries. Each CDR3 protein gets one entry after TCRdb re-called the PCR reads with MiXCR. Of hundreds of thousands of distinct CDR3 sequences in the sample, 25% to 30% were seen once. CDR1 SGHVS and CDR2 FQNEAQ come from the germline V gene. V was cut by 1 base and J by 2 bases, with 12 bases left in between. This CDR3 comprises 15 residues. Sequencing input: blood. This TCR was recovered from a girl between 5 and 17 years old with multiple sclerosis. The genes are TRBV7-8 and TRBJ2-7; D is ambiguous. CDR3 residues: CASSLVPRVTYEQYF. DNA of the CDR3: TGTGCCAGCAGCTTAGTCCCCCGAGTCACCTACGAGCAGTACTTC.